The rows below give T cell receptor beta chains drawn from one sample of a study of blood T cell repertoires in COVID-19. The protocol was immunoSEQ multiplex PCR, while the TCRdb copy is restricted to in-frame clones and leaves out a portion. The sample lists 360,000 or so clones, 85% to 90% occurring once. Specimen: peripheral blood. All receptors derive from a man younger than 35 with active or convalescent COVID-19. The CDR3 runs from the conserved cysteine through the conserved F or W. Fields, in order: clone size, J gene, D gene, V gene, CDR3 protein, CDR3 DNA. A D gene is named only where the DNA matches it firmly. For some rows the clone size is stated as once, few or many, or as a class when expanded; others skip it.

NA,TRBJ1-2,NA,TRBV4-3,CASSDTSGVLGYTF,TGCGCCAGCAGCGACACCTCGGGGGTCCTAGGCTACACCTTC
few,TRBJ2-1,NA,TRBV6-2/TRBV6-3,CASSRESSYNEQFF,TGTGCCAGCAGTCGTGAGAGCTCCTACAATGAGCAGTTCTTC
NA,TRBJ2-1,NA,TRBV4-2,CASSQVQDYEQFF,TGTGCCAGCAGCCAAGTCCAGGATTATGAGCAGTTCTTC
NA,TRBJ1-1,TRBD1,TRBV6-6,CASSGNRGRGTEAFF,TGTGCCAGCAGTGGGAACAGGGGGCGCGGGACTGAAGCTTTCTTT
NA,TRBJ1-1,NA,TRBV11-2,CASSDGGSTEAFF,TGTGCCAGCAGCGATGGGGGGAGCACTGAAGCTTTCTTT
NA,TRBJ2-7,TRBD2,TRBV19,CASSPASGSSYEQYF,TGTGCCAGTAGCCCCGCTAGCGGGAGTTCCTACGAGCAGTACTTC
NA,TRBJ2-1,NA,TRBV20-1,CSASRLALGNEQFF,TGCAGTGCTAGTCGGCTAGCATTAGGAAATGAGCAGTTCTTC
NA,TRBJ2-7,NA,TRBV19,CASSATPGTSTYEQYF,TGTGCCAGTAGTGCTACTCCCGGGACATCAACCTACGAGCAGTACTTC
NA,TRBJ1-1,TRBD1,TRBV6-6,CASSPTGTGGEAFF,TGTGCCAGCAGCCCGACAGGGACAGGGGGCGAAGCTTTCTTT
once,TRBJ2-1,TRBD2,TRBV7-9,CASSFVLGRAGNEQFF,TGTGCCAGCAGCTTTGTTTTAGGGAGGGCCGGAAATGAGCAGTTCTTC
NA,TRBJ1-1,NA,TRBV7-8,CASSLLGVVNTEAFF,TGTGCCAGCAGCTTATTAGGGGTCGTGAACACTGAAGCTTTCTTT
NA,TRBJ2-1,TRBD2,TRBV7-3,CASSFDVQRGYNEQFF,TGTGCCAGCAGCTTTGACGTTCAGCGGGGGTACAATGAGCAGTTCTTC
NA,TRBJ2-5,NA,TRBV7-2,CASSWGRGVQETQYF,TGTGCCAGCAGCTGGGGTCGCGGGGTTCAAGAGACCCAGTACTTC
NA,TRBJ2-3,TRBD2,TRBV7-2,CASSSFRGGSTDTQYF,TGTGCCAGCAGCTCGTTCCGCGGGGGGAGCACAGATACGCAGTATTTT
NA,TRBJ2-5,NA,TRBV5-8,CASSLDSFETQYF,TGTGCCAGCAGCCTGGACAGTTTTGAGACCCAGTACTTC
NA,TRBJ2-4,TRBD2,TRBV28,CASSPPSGSGNIQYF,TGTGCCAGCAGCCCCCCTAGCGGGAGTGGTAACATTCAGTACTTC
NA,TRBJ2-7,TRBD2,TRBV29-1,CSGILAGASEQYF,TGCAGCGGTATTCTAGCGGGGGCGAGCGAGCAGTACTTC
NA,TRBJ2-3,TRBD1,TRBV6-2/TRBV6-3,CASSPGTGWEDTDTQYF,TGTGCCAGCAGCCCAGGGACAGGGTGGGAGGACACAGATACGCAGTATTTT
once,TRBJ2-3,TRBD2,TRBV28,CASSSTSGTAFSTDTQYF,TGTGCCAGCAGTTCGACTAGCGGGACCGCTTTCAGCACAGATACGCAGTATTTT
NA,TRBJ2-2,TRBD1,TRBV11-2,CASSLGQGAPSRTGELFF,TGTGCCAGCAGCTTAGGGCAGGGGGCCCCTTCTAGGACCGGGGAGCTGTTTTTT
NA,TRBJ1-1,TRBD1,TRBV9,CASSETGSFSAFF,TGTGCCAGCAGCGAGACAGGGTCTTTTTCAGCTTTCTTT
once,TRBJ2-7,NA,TRBV3-1/TRBV3-2,CASSQDPATGTYEQYF,TGTGCCAGCAGCCAAGATCCTGCTACAGGGACCTACGAGCAGTACTTC
NA,TRBJ2-1,NA,TRBV19,CASSLRGGNNEQFF,TGTGCCAGTAGTCTTAGGGGCGGAAACAATGAGCAGTTCTTC
NA,TRBJ2-1,TRBD2,TRBV7-7,CASSTVAGGPYNEQFF,TGTGCCAGCAGCACCGTAGCGGGGGGCCCCTACAATGAGCAGTTCTTC
NA,TRBJ2-2,NA,TRBV19,CASSISGTGELFF,TGTGCCAGTAGTATAAGCGGAACCGGGGAGCTGTTTTTT
NA,TRBJ1-2,NA,TRBV3-1/TRBV3-2,CASSQEHRAFYGYTF,TGTGCCAGCAGCCAAGAGCACCGCGCTTTTTATGGCTACACCTTC